This TCR beta chain was recorded in a study of cytomegalovirus exposure and HLA in healthy donors. General study results and limits: Cytomegalovirus association was assigned to approximately 160 TCR beta chains. The dataset shows that most TCR sequences were rare, while some public TCRs occurred in many donors.

Repertoires were generated with immunoSEQ multiplex PCR, while TCRdb's copy carries only in-frame clones and drops some. The table shows under 250,000 clones, with approximately 84% occurring only once. This CDR3 has 16 amino acids. The V and J ends lost 4 bases and 5 bases, in that order; junction bases with no gene match: 10. Per germline, CDR1 MNHNS and CDR2 SASEGT. A word on this clone: Antigen specificity is unknown.

This clonotype originated in a man younger than 35 in good health and CMV-seropositive. The J gene is TRBJ1-4, the V gene TRBV6-1; 7 nucleotides line up with TRBD1. The specimen sequenced was PBMCs. CDR3 in DNA: TGTGCCAGCAGTGGAGTGACAGGGCAAACCAATGAAAAACTGTTTTTT. This gives the protein CASSGVTGQTNEKLFF.